Following are 8 T cell receptor beta chains from one sample sequenced in a study of blood T cell repertoires in COVID-19. The table came from immunoSEQ multiplex PCR; TCRdb's copy has only in-frame clones and leaves some out. The table shows roughly 290,000 clones, with approximately 86% occurring only once. Specimen: peripheral blood. The receptors stem from a human donor with COVID-19, enrolled during active disease. The donor label of this sample is uncertain.

The V and J genes are TRBV11-1 and TRBJ1-6; D is possibly TRBD1 (6 bases). The CDR3 runs to 14 residues. With 5 bases removed from V and 6 bases from J, the gap between germline ends came to 11 bases. Per the germline V gene, CDR1 is SGHAT and CDR2 is FQDESV (reference sequence). The CDR3 nucleotides read TGTGCCAGCAGCCTCGACAGGTTTAATTCACCCCTCCACTTT. Its protein is CASSLDRFNSPLHF.

The chain combines TRBV30 with TRBJ2-2; TRBD1 agrees at 10 bases. CDR1 and CDR2 from the germline V gene are GTSNPN and SVGIG (reference sequence). V shed 3 bases, J shed 2 bases, and the junction held 3 bases outside the gene matches. The CDR3 extends over 15 amino acids. The DNA for the CDR3 is TGTGCCTGGAGCGGGACAGGGGTAAACACCGGGGAGCTGTTTTTT. The encoded protein is CAWSGTGVNTGELFF.

In DNA, the CDR3 is TGTGCCAGCAGCCAAGAGGAGCACACTGAAGCTTTCTTT. Amino acids: CASSQEEHTEAFF. V usage is TRBV14 and J usage is TRBJ1-1; D unresolved. The CDR3 totals 13 residues. Per the germline V gene, CDR1 is SGHDN and CDR2 is FVKESK. The V gene lost 0 bases and the J gene lost 3 bases, with 5 bases spanning the gap.

This chain links TRBV28 with TRBJ2-7; 8 nucleotides align to TRBD2. The CDR3 totals 14 residues. V shed 3 bases, J shed 6 bases, and the junction held 7 bases outside the gene matches. From germline, CDR1 is MDHEN and CDR2 SYDVKM. CDR3 nucleotide sequence: TGTGCCAGCAGTTTTAGGGCGGGAGGTCTCGAGCAGTACTTC. Amino acid sequence: CASSFRAGGLEQYF.

The rearrangement uses TRBV5-6 and TRBJ1-1; possible D gene TRBD1, 6 bases. Trimming took 0 bases from V and 7 from J, leaving 13 bases between them. Germline values: CDR1 SGHDT, CDR2 YYEEEE. The CDR3 covers 14 residues. CDR3 amino acids: CASSLGGQTFEAFF. CDR3 nucleotides: TGTGCCAGCAGCTTGGGAGGACAGACATTTGAAGCTTTCTTT.

The chain links TRBV3-1 (or the pseudogene TRBV3-2) to TRBJ1-1; D unclear. V lost 1 base and J lost 2, with 20 bases in between. The CDR3 length is 18 residues. CDR1 is LGHDT and CDR2 is YNNKEL in the germline V gene (reference sequence). As DNA, the CDR3 is TGTGCCAGCAGCCAAGGTCACAGTCGGGGTTCCTCTAACACTGAAGCTTTCTTT. Its protein product is CASSQGHSRGSSNTEAFF.

V is TRBV28 and J is TRBJ1-5; D gene unclear. The CDR3 is made up of 11 amino acids. CDR1 is MDHEN, CDR2 SYDVKM, per germline. V lost 10 bases and J lost 4, with 8 bases in between. DNA for the CDR3: TGTGCCACCTCGGGGAATCAGCCCCAGCATTTT. It yields the protein CATSGNQPQHF.

This chain joins TRBV7-6 and TRBJ2-7; the match to TRBD2 covers 8 bases. Trimming at V came to 4 bases and at J to 0 bases, leaving 8 bases not matched to a gene. CDR1 and CDR2 (germline): SGHVS, FNYEAQ. The CDR3 loop spans 16 amino acids. The DNA of the CDR3 is TGTGCCAGCAGCTCCCCCGTAGCGGGAAGCTCCTACGAGCAGTACTTC. It yields the protein CASSSPVAGSSYEQYF.